This entry describes one TCR beta chain. Its specificity is unknown. The data were obtained in a study of post-analysis software for immune sequencing data. Whole-study context: Relapsing-remitting, secondary progressive and progressive-relapsing forms made up the multiple sclerosis disease courses.

CDR3 length: 15 residues. CDR1 is MNHEY, CDR2 SVGAGI, per germline. V lost 0 bases to trimming and J lost 3 bases, with 12 bases between them. Overall study results and limits: There were roughly 5 TRBV segments more frequent in patients than controls, and TRBV5-6, TRBV5-1 and TRBV20-1 were among them. Batch-matched samples strongly co-clustered by F measure. Those with multiple sclerosis, the patient group, showed significantly lower normalized Chao1 diversity than controls.

cDNA libraries of TCR beta carried unique molecular identifiers. The source material, 1 to 10 million T cells, gave rise to roughly 0.5 million cDNA molecules. TCRdb processed the PCR reads anew with MiXCR; each CDR3 protein has one entry. The sample lists hundreds of thousands of distinct CDR3 sequences, roughly 30% occurring once. The TCR sequence derives from a girl aged 5 to 17 with multiple sclerosis. The rearrangement links TRBV6-5 to TRBJ2-7; D remains unclear. The material sequenced was blood. The CDR3 bases are TGTGCCAGCAGTTACTCGATCGCAGGCGGCTACGAGCAGTACTTC. Translated: CASSYSIAGGYEQYF.